Following are 26 T cell receptor beta chains from one sample sequenced in a study of CD8 T cells in ankylosing spondylitis. TCRdb ran MiXCR on the 5' RACE reads and lists one entry per CDR3 protein. The sample records hundreds of thousands of distinct CDR3 sequences, roughly a third being singletons. The sample taken for sequencing was blood, either unsorted or a sorted T cell fraction (not recorded which). The receptors were gathered from a male donor with ankylosing spondylitis or in good health (not recorded which).

The chain uses TRBV12-3 or TRBV12-4 and TRBJ1-1, with D possibly being TRBD1 (6 bases). CDR3 length: 14 amino acids. Trimming cost V 3 bases and J 5 bases, with 13 bases left between them. CDR3 DNA sequence: TGTGCCAGCAGTTTGATCGGGGGGCGAACTGAAGCTTTCTTT. Its translation: CASSLIGGRTEAFF.

The V call is TRBV12-3 or TRBV12-4, the J call TRBJ2-5, with D possibly TRBD2 on 6 matching bases. The CDR3 extends over 17 amino acids. V dropped 6 bases and J dropped 5 bases, with 25 bases sitting between them. CDR3 region: CASSPPFYYGGVETQYF. The CDR3 DNA reads TGTGCCAGCAGCCCACCCTTTTATTATGGAGGGGTGGAGACCCAGTACTTC.

This clonotype was seen a handful of times. The rearrangement joins TRBV6-1 to TRBJ2-2; 8 nucleotides agree with TRBD2. Germline V gives CDR1 MNHNS, CDR2 SASEGT. The V segment lost 10 bases and the J segment 3 bases; nucleotides outside the gene matches: 7. The CDR3 is made up of 14 amino acids. The CDR3 region is CATSAGVDTGELFF. DNA of the CDR3: TGTGCCACCTCAGCGGGGGTTGACACCGGGGAGCTGTTTTTT.

In this sample, this clonotype turned up a few times. This chain joins TRBV10-3 and TRBJ2-3, with D unclear. Germline V gene lookup returns CDR1 ENHRY and CDR2 SYGVKD. CDR3 length: 14 amino acids. V shed 4 bases and J shed 2 bases, with 10 bases lying between them. The CDR3 loop reads CAISGSQNTDTQYF. In nucleotides, the CDR3 is TGTGCCATCAGTGGTTCGCAGAACACAGATACGCAGTATTTT.

CDR3 sequence (DNA): TGTGCCAGCAGACCCAGGGGGGGGTTAAGGGACTACGAGCAGTACTTC. As protein: CASRPRGGLRDYEQYF. The V call is TRBV12-3 or TRBV12-4, the J call TRBJ2-7; D may correspond to TRBD1 or TRBD2 (7 bases each). There are 16 residues in the CDR3. Trimming took 6 bases from V and 3 from J, leaving 21 bases between them.

A word on this clonotype: At one end, the junction sequence differs from germline, possibly due to a read error. CDR3 in amino acids: CASSLEGIQNFGYTF. CDR3 coding DNA: TGTGCCAGCAGTTTGGAAGGAATACAAAACTTTGGCTACACCTTC. V usage is TRBV12-3 or TRBV12-4 and J usage is TRBJ1-2; D uncertain. CDR3 length equals 15 residues.

This clonotype was counted only a few times. The V gene is TRBV7-9, the J gene TRBJ2-7; D gene ambiguous. Germline values: CDR1 SEHNR, CDR2 FQNEAQ (reference sequence). V dropped 5 bases and J dropped 3 bases, with 8 bases sitting between them. CDR3 length equals 12 residues. CDR3 sequence: CASSEKSYEQYF. The CDR3 bases are TGTGCCAGCAGCGAGAAAAGCTACGAGCAGTACTTC.

The chain employs TRBV29-1 and TRBJ2-7, with D possibly called TRBD1 or TRBD2 (8 bases each). The CDR3 is 15 amino acids. Germline CDR1 and CDR2: SQVTM and ANQGSEA. The V end was cut by 6 bases, the J end by 2 bases, with 20 bases between. CDR3 protein: CSVAGGQEGPYEQYF. CDR3 DNA: TGCAGCGTCGCGGGGGGACAGGAGGGCCCCTACGAGCAGTACTTC.

This clonotype occurred a few times. The J gene is TRBJ2-7, the V gene TRBV5-1; 7 positions agree with TRBD1. After removal of 9 bases from V and 0 bases from J, the junction contained 9 bases not matched to a gene. Germline V gene data show CDR1 as SGHRS and CDR2 as YFSETQ. The CDR3 runs to 14 residues. The CDR3: CAIPLQGTSYEQYF. The CDR3 DNA follows: TGCGCCATCCCATTACAGGGGACCTCCTACGAGCAGTACTTC.

CDR3 bases: TGCGCCAGCAGCCACCCACCGGCTAATGAAAAACTGTTTTTT. This sequence encodes CASSHPPANEKLFF. The chain links TRBV4-1 to TRBJ1-4; D gene unclear. Germline CDR1 is MGHRA and CDR2 is YSYEKL. Trimming pared 3 bases from V and 3 bases from J, leaving 8 bases between. The CDR3 consists of 14 residues.

The chain combines TRBV4-1 with TRBJ1-3; maybe TRBD1 (6 bases). Germline V gene data show CDR1 as MGHRA and CDR2 as YSYEKL. Between the trimmed V and J ends, which lost 1 base and 4 bases, there was a span of 11 bases. The CDR3 covers 15 residues. In DNA, the CDR3 is TGCGCCAGCAGCCAAGGCAGGGGCGTAGGAAACACCATATATTTT. This encodes CASSQGRGVGNTIYF.

This clonotype has just a few counts. J is TRBJ1-1 and V is TRBV12-3 or TRBV12-4; no clear D gene. This CDR3 comprises 12 residues. With 5 bases removed from V and 6 bases from J, the gap between germline ends came to 10 bases. This CDR3 is CASSEGSPEAFF. CDR3 coding DNA: TGTGCCAGCAGTGAGGGTTCCCCTGAAGCTTTCTTT.

This chain joins TRBV6-2 or TRBV6-3 and TRBJ2-1, with D possibly TRBD1 on 6 matching bases. This CDR3 contains 14 residues. CDR1 is MNHEY, CDR2 SVGEGT, per germline. The V end lost 5 bases, the J end lost 8 bases, and 16 bases lay between the germline ends. Here the CDR3 DNA reads TGTGCCAGCAGTCCGTTGGGGGCCTTGGATGAGCAGTTCTTC. Protein sequence: CASSPLGALDEQFF.

CDR3 sequence reads: CSARQGWVKNIQYF. CDR3 nucleotides: TGCAGTGCTCGACAGGGGTGGGTCAAAAACATTCAGTACTTC. The chain links TRBV20-1 to TRBJ2-4, with 8 bases matching TRBD1. The CDR3 extends over 14 amino acids. Trimming took 5 bases from V and 3 from J; bases not matched to a gene: 6. The germline V gene has CDR1 DFQATT and CDR2 SNEGSKA (reference sequence).

J is TRBJ1-3 and V is TRBV20-1; the D gene is possibly TRBD1 (5 bases). The germline gives CDR1 DFQATT, CDR2 SNEGSKA (reference sequence). V lost 7 bases to trimming and J lost 2 bases, with 33 bases between them. This CDR3 has 20 residues. CDR3 in amino acids: CSEMWGLQPGNLLAGNTIYF. CDR3 sequence (DNA): TGCAGTGAGATGTGGGGCCTTCAGCCTGGGAATCTACTAGCTGGAAACACCATATATTTT.

The rearrangement joins TRBV7-3 to TRBJ1-2; D perhaps matches TRBD1 (5 bases). The CDR3 is 15 residues long. Germline V lookup: CDR1 SGHTA, CDR2 FQGTGA. The V end was cut by 5 bases, the J end by 3 bases, with 16 bases between. CDR3 DNA sequence: TGTGCCAGCAGCCCCCCAGGGCGAGCCCACTATGGCTACACCTTC. The encoded protein is CASSPPGRAHYGYTF.

The chain couples TRBV29-1 to TRBJ2-7, with a tentative D call TRBD1 (7 bases). This CDR3 has 16 amino acids. CDR1 SQVTM and CDR2 ANQGSEA come from the germline V gene. V lost 0 bases, J lost 5 bases, and 20 bases lay in between. Here the CDR3 DNA reads TGCAGCGTTGAAGAGGCGCAGGGGGGTGGTTTGGACGAGCAGTACTTC. Translation gives CSVEEAQGGGLDEQYF.

This clonotype came up a few times. The chain employs TRBV7-3 and TRBJ2-7; no definite D call. The CDR3 is 10 residues long. Trimming stripped 5 bases from V and 9 bases from J, with 8 bases between. CDR1 is SGHTA and CDR2 is FQGTGA in the germline V gene. The CDR3 region has the DNA TGTGCCAGCAGCCGCGAGGTGCAGTACTTC. Translating it yields CASSREVQYF.

The CDR3: CASSFGDRQETQYF. CDR3 DNA: TGTGCCAGCAGCTTTGGGGACAGGCAAGAGACCCAGTACTTC. The V and J genes are TRBV7-2 and TRBJ2-5, with TRBD1 matching over 8 bases. V gave up 3 bases and J gave up 2 bases; unmatched junction bases: 2. Germline lookup yields CDR1 SGHTA and CDR2 FQGNSA. There are 14 residues in the CDR3.

The chain uses TRBV5-1 and TRBJ2-4; possible D gene TRBD1, 6 bases. CDR3 size: 14 residues. V was pared by 4 bases and J by 8 bases, with 16 bases between. Germline CDR1 and CDR2: SGHRS and YFSETQ. The CDR3 DNA follows: TGCGCCAGCAGCCGAGTTACAGGGTGGGACATTCAGTACTTC. This encodes CASSRVTGWDIQYF.

The J gene is TRBJ1-5, the V gene TRBV15; no clear D. CDR1 is LNHNV and CDR2 is YYDKDF in the germline V gene (reference sequence). The CDR3 length is 16 residues. V shed 5 bases and J shed 1 base, with 15 bases lying between them. The CDR3 DNA follows: TGTGCCACCAGCTTGCCTGGGGTGAGAAGCAATCAGCCCCAGCATTTT. This encodes CATSLPGVRSNQPQHF.

There are a few counts of this clonotype. The chain uses TRBV20-1 and TRBJ1-2; possibly TRBD1 for D (5 bases). This CDR3 comprises 14 residues. The germline V gene encodes CDR1 DFQATT and CDR2 SNEGSKA (reference sequence). V was clipped by 0 bases and J by 6 bases, with 14 bases between them. The CDR3 reads CSARDPRAGNGYTF. The CDR3 DNA reads TGCAGTGCTAGAGATCCCCGGGCAGGGAATGGCTACACCTTC.

This clonotype was observed a handful of times. This sequence joins TRBV29-1 and TRBJ2-1; the D is unclear. V was trimmed by 6 bases and J by 5 bases, leaving 14 bases between them. CDR1 and CDR2 (germline): SQVTM, ANQGSEA. The CDR3 extends over 13 amino acids. CDR3 in amino acids: CSVPRIGDNEQFF. The CDR3 DNA is TGCAGCGTGCCACGAATCGGAGACAATGAGCAGTTCTTC.

The rearrangement joins TRBV9 to TRBJ1-2, with D unclear. CDR1 and CDR2 (germline): SGDLS, YYNGEE. The CDR3 totals 14 residues. The V and J ends lost 4 bases and 8 bases respectively, with 18 bases between them. CDR3 bases: TGTGCCAGCAGCCTTGGCCGCCCAGGAAGGGGCTACACCTTC. Translation: CASSLGRPGRGYTF.

The V gene is TRBV29-1, the J gene TRBJ1-5, with D possibly TRBD1 on 5 matching bases. This CDR3 is 12 amino acids long. V was trimmed by 6 bases and J by 2 bases, leaving 8 bases between them. Looked up from germline, CDR1 is SQVTM and CDR2 is ANQGSEA. The CDR3 spells CSVGDGNQPQHF. DNA of the CDR3: TGCAGCGTGGGGGATGGCAATCAGCCCCAGCATTTT.

This chain links TRBV27 with TRBJ1-3; no definite D call. Germline CDR1 is MNHEY and CDR2 is SMNVEV (reference sequence). This CDR3 spans 14 amino acids. V was cut by 5 bases and J by 8 bases, with 16 bases left in between. As DNA, the CDR3 is TGTGCCAGCAGTACCCGGCAGTCGCGGGACACCATATATTTT. This codes for CASSTRQSRDTIYF.